This T cell receptor beta chain was captured by sequencing in a study of T cells expressing NK-cell markers. Regarding the study as a whole: Of the CD8+ T cell pool in about 6 donors, about 1.0-8% was accounted for by dominant NKG2C+ clonotypes.

No DNA is given; TCRdb re-called the 5' RACE reads and lists each CDR3 protein once. Reported are 400,000 to 550,000 distinct CDR3 sequences; the ten largest clones contain 6% to 8%. A note on this clonotype: The antigen is unknown.

Sequencing was done on a sample of blood T cells: a sorted CD56 or NKG2C T cell subset, CD4+ or CD8+ T cells, or bulk PBMC T cells (not recorded which). The origin of this receptor is a woman aged 18 to 75 in good health.

The CDR3 protein is CASSPTGAMDQPQHF. V gene TRBV7-2 combines with J gene TRBJ1-5; TCRdb proposes TRBD1, but this gene call is untestable without DNA. The CDR3 loop spans 15 amino acids. The V gene's germline CDR1 is SGHTA and CDR2 FQGNSA.